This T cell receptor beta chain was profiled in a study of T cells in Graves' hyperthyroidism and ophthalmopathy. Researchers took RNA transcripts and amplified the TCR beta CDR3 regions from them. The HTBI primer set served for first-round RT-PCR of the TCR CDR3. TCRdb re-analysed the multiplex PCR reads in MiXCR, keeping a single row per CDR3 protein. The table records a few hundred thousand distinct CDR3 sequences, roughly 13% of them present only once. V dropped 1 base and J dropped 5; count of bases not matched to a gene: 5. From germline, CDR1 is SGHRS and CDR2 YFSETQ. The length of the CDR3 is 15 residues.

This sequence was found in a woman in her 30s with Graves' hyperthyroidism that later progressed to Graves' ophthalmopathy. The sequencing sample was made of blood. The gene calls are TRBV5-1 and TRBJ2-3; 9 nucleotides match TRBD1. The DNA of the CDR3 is TGCGCCAGCAGCTTGACAGGGGGCCTGAAAGATACGCAGTATTTT. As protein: CASSLTGGLKDTQYF.